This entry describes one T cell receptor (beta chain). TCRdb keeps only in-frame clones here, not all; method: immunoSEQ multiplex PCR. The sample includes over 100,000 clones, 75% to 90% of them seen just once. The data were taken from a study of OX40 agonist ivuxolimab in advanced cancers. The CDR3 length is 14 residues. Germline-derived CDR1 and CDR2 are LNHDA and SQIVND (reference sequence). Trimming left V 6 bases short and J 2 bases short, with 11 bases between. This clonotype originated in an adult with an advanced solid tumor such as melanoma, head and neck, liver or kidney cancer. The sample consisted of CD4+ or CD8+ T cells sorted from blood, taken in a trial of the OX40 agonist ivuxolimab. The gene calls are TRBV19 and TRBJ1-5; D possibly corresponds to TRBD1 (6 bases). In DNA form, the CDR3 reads TGTGCCAGTAGACACAGGGAGGGCAATCAGCCCCAGCATTTT. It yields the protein CASRHREGNQPQHF.